Listed here are 14 T cell receptor beta chains from one sample, sequenced in a study of identical twins. Via MiXCR, TCRdb re-called the 5' RACE reads, giving one row per CDR3 protein. The sample has roughly 770,000 distinct CDR3 sequences, 18% seen once; the top ten hold under 15%. These data were likewise used in another study, on T cells expressing NK-cell markers.

The sequenced sample was PBMCs. The origin of the receptors is a woman between 18 and 30 years old in good health.

This clonotype was counted a single time. The chain employs TRBV3-1 and TRBJ2-7, with 10 bases fitting TRBD1. This CDR3 is 16 amino acids long. With V trimmed by 3 bases and J by 2 bases, 7 bases remained unmatched. The germline gives CDR1 LGHDT, CDR2 YNNKEL (reference sequence). CDR3 DNA sequence: TGTGCCAGCAGCCATGCATGGGGACAGGGGCCCTACGAGCAGTACTTC. This gives the protein CASSHAWGQGPYEQYF.

CDR3: CASSERGSYNEQFF. DNA for the CDR3: TGTGCCAGCAGTGAGCGGGGATCCTACAATGAGCAGTTCTTC. The chain recombines TRBV6-1 with TRBJ2-1, with a possible D match to TRBD2 (6 bases). Trimming removed 3 bases from V and 1 base from J, with 7 bases in between. This CDR3 contains 14 residues. Germline values: CDR1 MNHNS, CDR2 SASEGT.

The V and J genes are TRBV5-4 and TRBJ1-3, with a tentative D call TRBD1 (6 bases). Germline V lookup: CDR1 SGHNT, CDR2 YYREEE (reference sequence). CDR3 length: 14 amino acids. V lost 0 bases, J lost 9 bases, and 13 bases lay in between. The CDR3 DNA sequence: TGTGCCAGCAGCTTGGGGGCAGGGGAAACCACCATATATTTT. It encodes CASSLGAGETTIYF.

This clonotype was counted a few times. V gene TRBV18 combines with J gene TRBJ2-7; a weak D match, TRBD2 (6 bases). The CDR3 has 14 residues. Trimming took 3 bases from V and 1 from J, leaving 10 bases between them. In germline, CDR1 is KGHSH, CDR2 LQKENI. The CDR3 nucleotides read TGTGCCAGCTCACCGGCTAGCGATTCCTACGAGCAGTACTTC. Residues: CASSPASDSYEQYF.

V usage is TRBV21-1 and J usage is TRBJ2-5; the table's D call of TRBD1 was not tested on the DNA. TRBV21-1 corresponds to a pseudogene. The CDR3 is 13 residues long. CDR3 DNA: TGTGCCAGCTATGTTTGGGGGATTGCGACCCAGTACTTC. Translation: CASYVWGIATQYF.

The rearrangement joins TRBV27 to TRBJ2-1; D is undetermined. The germline V gene encodes CDR1 MNHEY and CDR2 SMNVEV (reference sequence). The V end lost 6 bases, the J end lost 5 bases, and 14 bases lay between the germline ends. The CDR3 loop spans 14 amino acids. CDR3 sequence (DNA): TGTGCCAGCAGCCAGAGCGCCAGTGACAATGAGCAGTTCTTC. This gives the protein CASSQSASDNEQFF.

This clonotype was picked up many times. This sequence joins TRBV19 and TRBJ1-2; D is unclear. This CDR3 has 14 amino acids. Deletions cut 3 bases from V and 4 bases from J, with 12 bases between. From germline, CDR1 is LNHDA and CDR2 SQIVND (reference sequence). The DNA of the CDR3 is TGTGCCAGTAGTATCCCCGGACCGGCCTATGGCTACACCTTC. Its protein is CASSIPGPAYGYTF. The full variable domain, its missing parts supplied by reference TRBV19 and TRBJ1-2, is DGGITQSPKYLFRKEGQNVTLSCEQNLNHDAMYWYRQDPGQGLRLIYYSQIVNDFQKGDIAEGYSVSREKKESFPLTVTSAQKNPTAFYLCASSIPGPAYGYTFGSGTRLTVV.

The chain employs TRBV6-5 and TRBJ2-1; D gene uncertain. Germline-derived CDR1 and CDR2 are MNHEY and SVGAGI. This CDR3 region has 12 residues. Trimming pared 5 bases from V and 11 bases from J, leaving 13 bases between. In nucleotides, the CDR3 is TGTGCCAGCAGTGCCGTGCCTCCCAAGCAGTTCTTC. Translated: CASSAVPPKQFF.

The chain joins TRBV29-1 to TRBJ2-5; 9 bases line up with TRBD1. The CDR3 consists of 13 residues. Trimming at V came to 7 bases and at J to 4 bases, leaving 7 bases not matched to a gene. Germline assignment: CDR1 SQVTM and CDR2 ANQGSEA. The CDR3: CSGITGGLETQYF. The CDR3 DNA reads TGCAGCGGCATAACAGGGGGCTTAGAGACCCAGTACTTC. Full variable domain (remainder filled in from reference TRBV29-1 and TRBJ2-5): SAVISQKPSRDICQRGTSLTIQCQVDSQVTMMFWYRQQPGQSLTLIATANQGSEATYESGFVIDKFPISRPNLTFSTLTVSNMSPEDSSIYLCSGITGGLETQYFGPGTRLLVL.

This clonotype was observed a few times. The chain combines TRBV7-9 with TRBJ2-1; the match to TRBD1 covers 7 bases. From germline, CDR1 is SEHNR and CDR2 FQNEAQ (reference sequence). The CDR3 has 14 residues. Trimming removed 2 bases from V and 5 bases from J; junction bases left unmatched: 3. The CDR3 spells CASSLPTGDNEQFF. CDR3 DNA: TGTGCCAGCAGCTTACCCACAGGGGACAATGAGCAGTTCTTC.

This clonotype has just a few counts. This sequence joins TRBV20-1 and TRBJ1-5; D call uncertain. The germline V and J ends were trimmed by 3 bases and 4 bases, with 13 bases remaining between them. The germline CDR1 and CDR2 sequences are DFQATT and SNEGSKA (reference sequence). CDR3 length: 14 residues. The CDR3 is CSASPAQINQPQHF. DNA of the CDR3: TGCAGTGCTAGTCCCGCACAGATAAATCAGCCCCAGCATTTT.

This clonotype was detected only a few times. The chain uses TRBV11-2 and TRBJ2-1, with 11 bases matching TRBD2. Germline CDR1 and CDR2: SGHAT and FQNNGV. This CDR3 is 15 amino acids long. The V gene end was trimmed by 2 bases and the J gene end by 8 bases; junction bases not matched to a gene: 5. The CDR3 reads CASSLLAGGADEQFF. The CDR3 DNA reads as TGTGCCAGCAGCTTACTAGCGGGAGGAGCGGATGAGCAGTTCTTC.

V is TRBV4-3 and J is TRBJ1-2, with D perhaps TRBD1 (5 bases). CDR1 and CDR2 from the germline V gene are LGHNA and YSLEER. The ends were cut back, 0 bases at V and 4 bases at J, with 12 bases in the middle. CDR3 length: 15 amino acids. The CDR3 reads CASSQDIGETYGYTF. CDR3 nucleotides: TGCGCCAGCAGCCAAGATATAGGGGAGACCTATGGCTACACCTTC.

CDR3: CASRLQLDTGELFF. For the CDR3, the DNA is TGTGCCAGCAGATTGCAGTTGGACACCGGGGAGCTGTTTTTT. V is TRBV12-3 or TRBV12-4 and J is TRBJ2-2; D is unresolved. The ends were cut back, 6 bases at V and 3 bases at J, with 11 bases in the middle. The CDR3 is 14 amino acids.